The 8 T cell receptor beta chains listed next were all sequenced from one sample in a study of OX40 agonist ivuxolimab in advanced cancers. TCRdb's table, derived via immunoSEQ multiplex PCR, lists solely in-frame clones and lacks some. The sample has some 79,000 clones, 88% seen once; the top ten hold about 4%. Here the sequenced sample was CD4+ or CD8+ T cells sorted from blood, taken in a trial of the OX40 agonist ivuxolimab. Source of these receptors: an adult with an advanced solid tumor such as melanoma, head and neck, liver or kidney cancer.

This clone was found a few times. This sequence joins TRBV6-6 and TRBJ1-5; D not certain. V was pared by 8 bases and J by 4 bases, with 12 bases between. The CDR3 length is 13 residues. Germline-derived CDR1 and CDR2 are MNHNY and SVGAGI (reference sequence). The CDR3 bases are TGTGCCAGCGTCGGGGTACCTAATCAGCCCCAGCATTTT. Its translation: CASVGVPNQPQHF.

This clone was recorded a few times. This chain links TRBV6-1 with TRBJ1-4; D remains ambiguous. Between the trimmed V and J ends, which lost 7 bases and 0 bases, there was a span of 12 bases. The CDR3 has 15 residues. Germline-derived CDR1 and CDR2 are MNHNS and SASEGT. The CDR3 DNA sequence: TGTGCCAGCATTCGGCAGGCTGCAACTAATGAAAAACTGTTTTTT. Translated: CASIRQAATNEKLFF.

This chain links TRBV5-5 with TRBJ2-2; 7 bases fit TRBD2. The CDR3 is 15 residues long. The J segment lost 6 bases and the V segment lost 2 bases, leaving 7 bases of the junction unmatched. Germline V gene sequence: CDR1 SGHKS, CDR2 YYEKEE (reference sequence). The CDR3 sequence: CASSLAGIGAGELFF. The CDR3 DNA reads TGTGCCAGCAGCTTAGCGGGAATCGGGGCCGGGGAGCTGTTTTTT.

The chain links TRBV14 to TRBJ2-5; D is uncertain. The V end was cut by 2 bases, the J end by 5 bases, with 3 bases between. The CDR3 spans 11 residues. The germline V gene encodes CDR1 SGHDN and CDR2 FVKESK. CDR3 sequence (DNA): TGTGCCAGCAGCCAATTGGAGACCCAGTACTTC. Translation: CASSQLETQYF.

The CDR3 spells CASSRGTGELFF. CDR3 coding DNA: TGTGCCAGCAGCAGGGGAACCGGGGAGCTGTTTTTT. The gene calls are TRBV5-4 and TRBJ2-2, with a weak D call TRBD1 (5 bases). The CDR3 contains 12 residues. In germline, CDR1 is SGHNT, CDR2 YYREEE (reference sequence). V shed 4 bases and J shed 5 bases, with 6 bases lying between them.

The chain has TRBV2 and TRBJ2-7; maybe TRBD2 (5 bases). With 8 bases removed from V and 2 bases from J, the gap between germline ends came to 13 bases. Germline V gene lookup returns CDR1 SNHLY and CDR2 FYNNEI. The CDR3 contains 13 residues. The CDR3 DNA is TGTGCCAGCGGGAGACTAAAAACCTACGAGCAGTACTTC. It yields the protein CASGRLKTYEQYF. The full variable domain, completed using reference TRBV2 and TRBJ2-7, is EPEVTQTPSHQVTQMGQEVILRCVPISNHLYFYWYRQILGQKVEFLVSFYNNEISEKSEIFDDQFSVERPDGSNFTLKIRSTKLEDSAMYFCASGRLKTYEQYFGPGTRLTVT.

The V and J genes are TRBV29-1 and TRBJ2-3; 9 nucleotides align to TRBD2. V was pared by 7 bases and J by 0 bases, with 8 bases of the junction left unmatched. This CDR3 is built from 15 residues. The germline CDR1 and CDR2 sequences are SQVTM and ANQGSEA. Here the CDR3 DNA reads TGCAGCGCAACACTAGCGGGCTCTAGCACAGATACGCAGTATTTT. Translation gives CSATLAGSSTDTQYF.

The V call is TRBV27, the J call TRBJ2-2; 9 bases are shared with TRBD2. J was trimmed by 5 bases and V by 5 bases; bases with no gene match: 6. The germline V gene encodes CDR1 MNHEY and CDR2 SMNVEV (reference sequence). The CDR3 is 15 residues long. CDR3 residues: CASSNLAGRTGELFF. The CDR3 DNA reads TGTGCCAGCAGTAACCTAGCGGGGCGTACCGGGGAGCTGTTTTTT.